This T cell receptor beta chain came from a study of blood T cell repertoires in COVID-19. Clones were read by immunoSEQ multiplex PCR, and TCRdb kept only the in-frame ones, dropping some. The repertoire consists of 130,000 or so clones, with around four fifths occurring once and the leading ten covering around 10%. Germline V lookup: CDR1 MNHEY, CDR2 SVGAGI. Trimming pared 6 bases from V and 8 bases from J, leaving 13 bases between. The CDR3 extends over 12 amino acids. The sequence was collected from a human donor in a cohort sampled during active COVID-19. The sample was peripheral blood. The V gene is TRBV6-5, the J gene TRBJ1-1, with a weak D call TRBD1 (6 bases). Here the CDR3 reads CASSQYREEAFF. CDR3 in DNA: TGTGCCAGCAGCCAGTACAGGGAAGAAGCTTTCTTT.